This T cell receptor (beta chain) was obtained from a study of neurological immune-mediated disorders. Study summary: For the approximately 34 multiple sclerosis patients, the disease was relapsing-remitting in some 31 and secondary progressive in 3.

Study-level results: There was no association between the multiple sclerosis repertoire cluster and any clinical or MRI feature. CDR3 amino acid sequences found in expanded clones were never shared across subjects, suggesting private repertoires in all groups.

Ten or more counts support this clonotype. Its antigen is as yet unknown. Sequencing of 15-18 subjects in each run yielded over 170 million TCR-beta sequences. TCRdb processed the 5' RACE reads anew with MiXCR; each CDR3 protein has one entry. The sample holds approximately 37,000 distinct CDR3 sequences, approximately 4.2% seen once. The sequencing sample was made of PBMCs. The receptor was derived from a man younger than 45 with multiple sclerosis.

CDR3: CASSLRRPGLAVTGETQYF. The CDR3, as DNA: TGTGCCAGCAGCTTGCGACGGCCGGGACTAGCGGTGACAGGAGAGACCCAGTACTTC. The chain links TRBV7-8 to TRBJ2-5; TRBD2 agrees at 11 bases. Germline CDR1 and CDR2: SGHVS and FQNEAQ. Germline trimming cut 3 bases from V and 4 bases from J; bases unmatched to any gene: 16. This CDR3 is built from 19 residues.